This T cell receptor (beta chain) was sequenced for a study of STAT5B mutations in CD4+ large granular lymphocyte leukemia. The CDR3 is made up of 16 amino acids. Germline loops: CDR1 SGHVS, CDR2 FQNEAQ. Trimming removed 3 bases from V and 6 bases from J; junction bases left unmatched: 14. The assay was run at survey level. Authors' analysis steps: A productive frequency of 2.59 x 10-5 was the lowest detectable. The method was immunoSEQ multiplex PCR; TCRdb's version includes in-frame clones alone and lacks a portion of them. V, J and clone size are taken as reported in that table, and D and trimming were inferred from the DNA itself. This table has some 40,000 clones, 86% appearing once. Study results and caveats: Approximately 25% of private leukemic clonotypes occurred rarely in other patients' non-leukemic repertoires. The CD4+ versus CD8+ T-LGLL clonality difference may reflect limited sample size.

About this clone: Its antigen is currently unknown.

Sequenced input: CD4+ T cells from blood buffy coats. The receptor comes from a human donor in good health. V and J are TRBV7-8 and TRBJ2-7; 7 bases are a match to TRBD2. The CDR3 nucleotides read TGTGCCAGCAGCTTCAGAACTCAAAGGACTAGGGGCGAGCAGTACTTC. It specifies CASSFRTQRTRGEQYF.